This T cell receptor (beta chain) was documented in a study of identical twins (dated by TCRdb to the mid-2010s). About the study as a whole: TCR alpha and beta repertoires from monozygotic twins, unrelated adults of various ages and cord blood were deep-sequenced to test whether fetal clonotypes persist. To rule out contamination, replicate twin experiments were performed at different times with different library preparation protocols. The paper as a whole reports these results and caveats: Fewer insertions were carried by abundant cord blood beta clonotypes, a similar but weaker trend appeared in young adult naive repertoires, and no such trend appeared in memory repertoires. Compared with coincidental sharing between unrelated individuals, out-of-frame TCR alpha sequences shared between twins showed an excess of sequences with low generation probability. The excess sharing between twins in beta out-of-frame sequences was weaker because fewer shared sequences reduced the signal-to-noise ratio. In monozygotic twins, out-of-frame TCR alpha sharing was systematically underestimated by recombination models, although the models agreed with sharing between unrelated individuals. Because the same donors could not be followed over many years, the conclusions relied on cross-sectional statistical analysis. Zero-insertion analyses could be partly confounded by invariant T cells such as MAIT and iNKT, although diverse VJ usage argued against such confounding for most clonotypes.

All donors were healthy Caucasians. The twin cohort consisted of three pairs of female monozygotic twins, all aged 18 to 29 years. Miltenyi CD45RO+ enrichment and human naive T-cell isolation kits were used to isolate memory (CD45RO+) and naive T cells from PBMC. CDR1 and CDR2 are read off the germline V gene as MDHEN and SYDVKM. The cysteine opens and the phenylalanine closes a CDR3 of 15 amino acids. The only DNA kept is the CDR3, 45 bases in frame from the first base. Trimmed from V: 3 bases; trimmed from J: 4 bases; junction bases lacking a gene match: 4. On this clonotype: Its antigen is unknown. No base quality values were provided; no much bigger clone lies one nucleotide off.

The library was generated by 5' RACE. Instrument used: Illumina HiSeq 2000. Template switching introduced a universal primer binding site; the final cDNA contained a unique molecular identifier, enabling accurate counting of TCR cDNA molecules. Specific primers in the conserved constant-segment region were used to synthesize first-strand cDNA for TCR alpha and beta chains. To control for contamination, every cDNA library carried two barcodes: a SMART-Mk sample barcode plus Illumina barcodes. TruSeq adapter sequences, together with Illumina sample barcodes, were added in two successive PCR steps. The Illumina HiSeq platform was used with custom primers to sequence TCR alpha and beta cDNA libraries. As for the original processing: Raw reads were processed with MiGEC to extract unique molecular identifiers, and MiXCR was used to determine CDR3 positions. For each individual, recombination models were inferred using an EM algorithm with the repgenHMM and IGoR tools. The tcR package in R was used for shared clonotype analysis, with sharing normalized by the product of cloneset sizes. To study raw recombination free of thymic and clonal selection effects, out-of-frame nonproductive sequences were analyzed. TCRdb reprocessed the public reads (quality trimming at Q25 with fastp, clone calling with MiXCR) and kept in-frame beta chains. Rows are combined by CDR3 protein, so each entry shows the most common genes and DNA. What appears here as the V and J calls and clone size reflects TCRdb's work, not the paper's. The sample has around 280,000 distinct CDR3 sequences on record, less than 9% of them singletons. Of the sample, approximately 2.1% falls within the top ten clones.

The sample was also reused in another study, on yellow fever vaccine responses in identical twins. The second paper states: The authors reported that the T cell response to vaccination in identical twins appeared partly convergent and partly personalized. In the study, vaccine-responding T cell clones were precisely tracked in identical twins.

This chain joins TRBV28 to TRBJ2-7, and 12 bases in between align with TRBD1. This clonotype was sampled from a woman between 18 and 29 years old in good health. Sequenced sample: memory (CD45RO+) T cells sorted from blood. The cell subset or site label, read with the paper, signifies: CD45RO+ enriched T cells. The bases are TGTGCCAGCAGTTTCCGGGACAGGGGGCGTTACGAGCAGTACTTC. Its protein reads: CASSFRDRGRYEQYF.